The 30 T cell receptor beta chains below were found in one sample sequenced in a study of Graves' ophthalmopathy and Graves' hyperthyroidism. RNA transcripts yielded amplified TCR beta CDR3 regions. HTBI primers primed a first-round RT-PCR, and a second-round multiplex PCR followed. MiXCR, run by TCRdb on the multiplex PCR reads, gives a single entry per CDR3 protein. The data show 350,000 to 400,000 distinct CDR3 sequences, less than 20% seen once. Specimen: peripheral blood. Receptor source: a woman aged 18-29 years with stable Graves' hyperthyroidism.

Remarks on this clonotype: A much more abundant neighbour one base away suggests this may be a read error. V and J are TRBV5-1 and TRBJ2-7, with 12 bases lining up with TRBD2. The germline gives CDR1 SGHRS, CDR2 YFSETQ. The CDR3 is made up of 15 amino acids. CDR3 DNA: TGCGCCAGCAGCGCGCTGACTAGCGGGGGAGGTGAGCAGTGCTTC. Residues: CASSALTSGGGEQCF.

This clonotype appeared a few times. The gene calls are TRBV12-3 or TRBV12-4 and TRBJ2-2, with D tentatively TRBD1 (5 bases). CDR3 length: 14 amino acids. Deletions cut 6 bases from V and 6 bases from J, with 14 bases between. CDR3 in DNA: TGTGCCAGCAGCCATCAGGGTATCCCCGGGGAGCTGTTTTTT. This codes for CASSHQGIPGELFF.

This clonotype was counted many times. The chain joins TRBV5-1 to TRBJ1-2; tentative D call: TRBD1 (5 bases). Germline V gives CDR1 SGHRS, CDR2 YFSETQ. V gave up 4 bases and J gave up 4 bases, with 20 bases separating them. This CDR3 spans 16 amino acids. CDR3 coding DNA: TGCGCCAGCAGCCTCACCGGCGGGACCTCCTTCTATGGCTACACCTTC. Translating gives CASSLTGGTSFYGYTF.

The chain carries TRBV12-3 or TRBV12-4 and TRBJ1-2; 11 nucleotides align to TRBD1. Trimming removed 3 bases from V and 3 bases from J; junction bases left unmatched: 9. This CDR3 has 17 residues. CDR3 loop: CASSLAGTGGLDYGYTF. CDR3 coding DNA: TGTGCCAGCAGTTTGGCCGGGACAGGGGGATTGGACTATGGCTACACCTTC.

In its sample, this clonotype was seen many times. The chain has TRBV6-1 and TRBJ2-7; D gene unclear. Germline values: CDR1 MNHNS, CDR2 SASEGT. V lost 6 bases and J 8 bases, leaving 20 bases between the germline ends. CDR3 length equals 14 residues. The CDR3 region is CASRRTEAESQQYF. CDR3 nucleotides: TGTGCCAGCAGACGGACCGAGGCAGAAAGCCAGCAGTACTTC.

This clonotype was picked up many times. V gene TRBV6-5 combines with J gene TRBJ1-2, with TRBD1 identical over 7 bases. In germline, CDR1 is MNHEY, CDR2 SVGAGI. With V trimmed by 6 bases and J by 6 bases, 13 bases remained unmatched. The CDR3 is 15 residues long. The CDR3 DNA is TGTGCCAGCAGAGGACAGGTTGTAGCCCTGAATGGCTACACCTTC. It translates to CASRGQVVALNGYTF.

In this sample, this clonotype turned up many times. This sequence joins TRBV11-2 and TRBJ1-3; no clear D. V dropped 5 bases and J dropped 0 bases, with 11 bases sitting between them. CDR1 and CDR2 (germline): SGHAT, FQNNGV. This CDR3 spans 15 amino acids. This chain's CDR3 is CASSHDRSSGNTIYF. The DNA of the CDR3 is TGTGCCAGCAGCCATGATAGGAGCTCTGGAAACACCATATATTTT. The variable domain in full, with the rest retrieved from reference TRBV11-2 and TRBJ1-3, is EAGVAQSPRYKIIEKRQSVAFWCNPISGHATLYWYQQILGQGPKLLIQFQNNGVVDDSQLPKDRFSAERLKGVDSTLKIQPAKLEDSAVYLCASSHDRSSGNTIYFGEGSWLTVV.

The chain combines TRBV11-3 with TRBJ1-1, with D possibly matching TRBD1 (5 bases). CDR3 length: 14 residues. The V gene lost 0 bases and the J gene lost 5 bases, with 10 bases spanning the gap. Germline values: CDR1 SGHNT, CDR2 YENEEA. CDR3 sequence reads: CASSLDFEGTEAFF. CDR3 bases: TGTGCCAGCAGCTTAGATTTTGAGGGGACTGAAGCTTTCTTT.

The V call is TRBV28, the J call TRBJ1-3; D is unresolved. In germline, CDR1 is MDHEN, CDR2 SYDVKM. The CDR3 loop spans 13 amino acids. The germline V and J ends were trimmed by 6 bases and 2 bases, with 8 bases remaining between them. This CDR3 is CASSRPPGNTIYF. CDR3 coding DNA: TGTGCCAGCAGCCGGCCCCCTGGAAACACCATATATTTT.

Details on this clonotype: A clone one base away is much larger, so this may be a read error. The chain employs TRBV11-1 and TRBJ1-1, with no clear D. There are 12 residues in the CDR3. Germline assignment: CDR1 SGHAT and CDR2 FQDESV (reference sequence). CDR3 sequence (DNA): TGTGCCAGCAGCCTCAGGCTCACTGAAGCTCTCTTT. This sequence encodes CASSLRLTEALF.

This chain uses TRBV6-1 with TRBJ2-6; TRBD2 is a possible D gene (5 bases). Trimming cost V 4 bases and J 1 base, with 20 bases left between them. Germline CDR1 reads MNHNS; CDR2 reads SASEGT. This CDR3 has 19 amino acids. The CDR3: CASSVVSGPLLSGANVLTF. The CDR3 DNA follows: TGTGCCAGCAGTGTCGTAAGCGGACCGTTGCTATCTGGGGCCAACGTCCTGACTTTC.

This clonotype was detected ten times or more. The chain employs TRBV27 and TRBJ1-2; tentative D call: TRBD1 (6 bases). V lost 2 bases to trimming and J lost 4 bases, with 8 bases between them. CDR1 MNHEY and CDR2 SMNVEV come from the germline V gene (reference sequence). The CDR3 loop spans 13 amino acids. CDR3 in DNA: TGTGCCAGCAGTTTACTAGGGGGCTATGGCTACACCTTC. This encodes CASSLLGGYGYTF.

The sample holds many counts of this clonotype. It may be a read error: a sequence one base away is much more abundant. The rearrangement links TRBV7-8 to TRBJ1-1; no reliable D call. The CDR3 has 13 amino acids. The germline V and J ends were trimmed by 5 bases and 3 bases, with 10 bases remaining between them. Germline loops: CDR1 SGHVS, CDR2 FQNEAQ. DNA for the CDR3: TGTGCCAGCAGCCCCGACAAAGACACTGAAGCTTTCTTT. It translates to CASSPDKDTEAFF.

This clonotype was counted many times. The V and J genes are TRBV11-2 and TRBJ2-7; tentative D call: TRBD1 (6 bases). The germline V and J ends were trimmed by 1 base and 2 bases, with 18 bases remaining between them. Per germline, CDR1 SGHAT and CDR2 FQNNGV. The CDR3 sequence is 17 residues long. In nucleotides, the CDR3 is TGTGCCAGCAGCTTAGTTCTTTCATCGGGGACACCCTACGAGCAGTACTTC. It yields the protein CASSLVLSSGTPYEQYF.

At least ten counts were recorded for this clonotype. This chain uses TRBV27 with TRBJ2-5; D not resolved. This CDR3 is built from 14 residues. V was cut by 3 bases and J by 4 bases, with 12 bases left in between. The germline gives CDR1 MNHEY, CDR2 SMNVEV (reference sequence). For the CDR3, the DNA is TGTGCCAGCAGTTTTGGCCCTCTATCAGAGACCCAGTACTTC. Its protein product is CASSFGPLSETQYF.

This clonotype has ten or more counts. The V gene is TRBV12-3 or TRBV12-4, the J gene TRBJ2-5; 9 nucleotides match TRBD1. The CDR3 runs to 15 residues. With V trimmed by 6 bases and J by 3 bases, 8 bases remained unmatched. In DNA, the CDR3 is TGTGCCAGCAGCCCGACAGGGGGAGTAGAAGAGACCCAGTACTTC. It specifies CASSPTGGVEETQYF.

In this sample, this clonotype turned up many times. The chain recombines TRBV7-8 with TRBJ1-1; no clear D. Trimming stripped 2 bases from V and 3 bases from J, with 7 bases between. This CDR3 comprises 13 residues. Germline V lookup: CDR1 SGHVS, CDR2 FQNEAQ. Written as DNA, the CDR3 is TGTGCCAGCAGCTTACCGCGGCACACTGAAGCTTTCTTT. This translates into CASSLPRHTEAFF.

This clonotype showed up many times. The rearrangement uses TRBV12-3 or TRBV12-4 and TRBJ2-7, with 7 nucleotides matching TRBD1. The CDR3 covers 15 residues. V was pared by 4 bases and J by 4 bases, with 10 bases of the junction left unmatched. The CDR3 region has the DNA TGTGCCAGCAGTTATCCTGTAGGGGGCAGGTACGAGCAGTACTTC. Residues: CASSYPVGGRYEQYF.

This clonotype was picked up many times. V is TRBV7-9 and J is TRBJ1-2, with D tentatively TRBD1 (5 bases). Trimming left V 5 bases short and J 7 bases short, with 14 bases between. CDR3 length: 13 residues. Per germline, CDR1 SEHNR and CDR2 FQNEAQ (reference sequence). The CDR3 bases are TGTGCCAGCAGCCGGGATGGGGACCTTGGCTACACCTTC. This codes for CASSRDGDLGYTF.

This clonotype has ten or more counts. This chain joins TRBV6-2 or TRBV6-3 and TRBJ2-5; D is tentatively TRBD1 or TRBD2 (5 bases each). Germline assignment: CDR1 MNHEY and CDR2 SVGEGT. V shed 6 bases and J shed 5 bases, with 19 bases lying between them. The CDR3 extends over 15 amino acids. CDR3 loop: CASSPGTAPWETQYF. Written as DNA, the CDR3 is TGTGCCAGCAGCCCAGGGACGGCCCCTTGGGAGACCCAGTACTTC.

This clonotype was seen repeatedly, ten times or more. The chain couples TRBV12-5 to TRBJ2-2; D gene unclear. Germline loops: CDR1 LGHNT, CDR2 FRNRAP. The CDR3 length is 13 residues. Between the trimmed V and J ends, which lost 5 bases and 7 bases, there was a span of 11 bases. The CDR3 sequence: CASGPPSGGELFF. CDR3 nucleotide sequence: TGTGCTAGTGGTCCCCCCTCGGGCGGGGAGCTGTTTTTT. Supplemented by reference TRBV12-5 and TRBJ2-2, the full variable domain reads DARVTQTPRHKVTEMGQEVTMRCQPILGHNTVFWYRQTMMQGLELLAYFRNRAPLDDSGMPKDRFSAEMPDATLATLKIQPSEPRDSAVYFCASGPPSGGELFFGEGSRLTVL.

Concerning this clonotype itself: A much larger clone is a single base away; this may be a read error. The conserved phenylalanine or tryptophan normally closing the CDR3 is absent here, so this likely arose from a read error. V is TRBV20-1 and J is TRBJ1-5, with D maybe TRBD1 (5 bases). Deletions cut 0 bases from V and 1 base from J, with 7 bases between. CDR1 is DFQATT, CDR2 SNEGSKA, per germline (reference sequence). The CDR3 is 14 amino acids. The CDR3 spells CSARDRDSNQPQHY. Written as DNA, the CDR3 is TGCAGTGCTAGAGATAGGGACAGCAATCAGCCCCAGCATTAT.

As for this clonotype: A far larger clone lies a single base away; this is likely a read error. The chain has TRBV7-9 and TRBJ1-2; no clear D gene. The CDR3 loop spans 12 amino acids. The germline V gene encodes CDR1 SEHNR and CDR2 FQNEAQ (reference sequence). With 5 bases removed from V and 3 bases from J, the gap between germline ends came to 7 bases. As DNA, the CDR3 is TGTGCCAGCAGCCCCGAGGACTATGGCTACACCTTC. Its translation is CASSPEDYGYTF.

This clonotype was recorded many times. The chain combines TRBV6-1 with TRBJ1-1; D possibly corresponds to TRBD1 (5 bases). The length of the CDR3 is 18 residues. Germline assignment: CDR1 MNHNS and CDR2 SASEGT. Deletions cut 4 bases from V and 4 bases from J, with 25 bases between. The CDR3 bases are TGTGCCAGCAGTGGGGGACTCCCGAAAAATACTCTGAGCACTGAAGCTTTCTTT. Encoded protein: CASSGGLPKNTLSTEAFF.

This clonotype came up many times. The genes are TRBV2 and TRBJ2-7; the match to TRBD2 covers 8 bases. CDR1 is SNHLY and CDR2 is FYNNEI in the germline V gene. V gave up 5 bases and J gave up 3 bases; unmatched junction bases: 6. The CDR3 has 14 amino acids. The CDR3 loop reads CASSKERGSYEQYF. The CDR3 region has the DNA TGTGCCAGCAGTAAGGAGCGGGGGAGCTACGAGCAGTACTTC.

This clonotype was seen many times. This chain joins TRBV27 and TRBJ1-2, with 10 bases lining up with TRBD1. From germline, CDR1 is MNHEY and CDR2 SMNVEV (reference sequence). With 5 bases clipped from V and 3 bases from J, the junction kept 9 bases outside the gene matches. The CDR3 spans 16 residues. The CDR3 sequence is CASSPRQGAIDYGYTF. The CDR3 DNA reads TGTGCCAGCAGTCCGCGACAGGGGGCTATCGACTATGGCTACACCTTC.

In its sample, this clonotype was seen many times. This chain connects TRBV6-1 to TRBJ1-5, with D perhaps matching TRBD1 (6 bases). The CDR3 contains 13 residues. Germline CDR1 reads MNHNS; CDR2 reads SASEGT. Trimming took off 6 bases at V and 4 bases at J, with 10 bases between the two ends. This CDR3 is CASSGTRNQPQHF. In DNA form, the CDR3 reads TGTGCCAGCAGCGGGACACGTAATCAGCCCCAGCATTTT.

Ten or more counts support this clonotype. The gene calls are TRBV7-2 and TRBJ1-3; D gene uncertain. This CDR3 spans 13 amino acids. The ends were cut back, 2 bases at V and 8 bases at J, with 10 bases in the middle. Germline CDR1 SGHTA, CDR2 FQGNSA. In DNA, the CDR3 is TGTGCCAGCAGCTTAATTGGGGAGCACACCATATATTTT. Its translation: CASSLIGEHTIYF. The full variable domain, its missing parts supplied by reference TRBV7-2 and TRBJ1-3, is GAGVSQSPSNKVTEKGKDVELRCDPISGHTALYWYRQSLGQGLEFLIYFQGNSAPDKSGLPSDRFSAERTGGSVSTLTIQRTQQEDSAVYLCASSLIGEHTIYFGEGSWLTVV.

This clonotype was seen a few times. This rearrangement joins TRBV20-1 to TRBJ1-5; TRBD1 might be the D (5 bases). CDR1 is DFQATT, CDR2 SNEGSKA, per germline (reference sequence). The V end lost 2 bases, the J end lost 8 bases, and 10 bases lay between the germline ends. The CDR3 has 12 residues. CDR3 in amino acids: CSARQGSEPQHF. The CDR3 region has the DNA TGCAGTGCTAGACAGGGTTCGGAGCCCCAGCATTTT.

Notes on this clonotype: This is likely a read error, given that the CDR3 carries no conserved phenylalanine or tryptophan at its end. The V and J genes are TRBV29-1 and TRBJ1-1; no definite D call. The CDR3 sequence is 11 residues long. The ends were cut back, 0 bases at V and 1 base at J, with 0 bases in the middle. Germline V lookup: CDR1 SQVTM, CDR2 ANQGSEA. CDR3 region: CSVEENTEAFV. The DNA for the CDR3 is TGCAGCGTTGAAGAGAACACTGAAGCTTTCGTT.